The 21 T cell receptor beta chains presented below share a single source sample, sequenced in a study of blood T cell repertoires in COVID-19. Clones were read by immunoSEQ multiplex PCR, and TCRdb kept only the in-frame ones, dropping some. The sample includes fewer than 400,000 clones, 85% of them seen just once. The sample taken for sequencing was peripheral blood. The receptors were gathered from a woman between 18 and 29 years old with acute or convalescent COVID-19.

This clone was counted between two and nine times. V and J are TRBV2 and TRBJ1-2, with 7 bases identical to TRBD1. V was clipped by 9 bases and J by 4 bases; unmatched bases: 11. The germline V gene has CDR1 SNHLY and CDR2 FYNNEI. The CDR3 has 14 residues. The CDR3 DNA reads as TGTGCCAGTCAGACAGGACAGGAGGGCTATGGCTACACCTTC. Translated, it gives CASQTGQEGYGYTF.

This chain connects TRBV7-9 to TRBJ2-3; D is perhaps TRBD2 (6 bases). Germline lookup yields CDR1 SEHNR and CDR2 FQNEAQ (reference sequence). V lost 6 bases to trimming and J lost 4 bases, with 11 bases between them. The CDR3 loop spans 13 amino acids. The CDR3 loop is CASSRSSADTQYF. In DNA form, the CDR3 reads TGTGCCAGCAGTCGGTCTAGCGCAGATACGCAGTATTTT.

The J gene is TRBJ2-1, the V gene TRBV29-1; 9 nucleotides match TRBD1. The CDR3 consists of 13 residues. Germline CDR1 and CDR2: SQVTM and ANQGSEA. V dropped 7 bases and J dropped 0; count of bases not matched to a gene: 1. CDR3 nucleotides: TGCAGCGACAGGGGGCTCTCCTACAATGAGCAGTTCTTC. Amino acids: CSDRGLSYNEQFF.

The V and J genes are TRBV19 and TRBJ1-5; D gene unclear. The germline CDR1 and CDR2 sequences are LNHDA and SQIVND (reference sequence). Trimming pared 2 bases from V and 4 bases from J, leaving 12 bases between. The CDR3 is made up of 15 amino acids. The CDR3, as DNA: TGTGCCAGTAGTATAAGGTTGACGGGGAATCAGCCCCAGCATTTT. Amino acids: CASSIRLTGNQPQHF.

This chain uses TRBV5-5 with TRBJ2-3; the match to TRBD2 covers 7 bases. The CDR3 covers 14 residues. With V trimmed by 3 bases and J by 4 bases, 5 bases remained unmatched. CDR1 and CDR2 from the germline V gene are SGHKS and YYEKEE (reference sequence). DNA for the CDR3: TGTGCCAGCAGCTCGACACGGGGGGCAGATACGCAGTATTTT. Translation gives CASSSTRGADTQYF.

This clone was seen just once. The V call is TRBV11-2, the J call TRBJ1-2, with 7 bases lining up with TRBD1. The CDR3 spans 14 residues. J gave up 8 bases and V 4 bases, and 10 bases lay outside the gene matches. CDR1 SGHAT and CDR2 FQNNGV come from the germline V gene. The CDR3 DNA sequence: TGTGCCAGCAGCTGGGGACGGACAGGAAGGGGCTACACCTTC. Protein: CASSWGRTGRGYTF. Full variable domain (rest looked up from reference TRBV11-2 and TRBJ1-2): EAGVAQSPRYKIIEKRQSVAFWCNPISGHATLYWYQQILGQGPKLLIQFQNNGVVDDSQLPKDRFSAERLKGVDSTLKIQPAKLEDSAVYLCASSWGRTGRGYTFGSGTRLTVV.

V usage is TRBV7-9 and J usage is TRBJ1-2, with TRBD1 identical over 7 bases. Germline lookup yields CDR1 SEHNR and CDR2 FQNEAQ (reference sequence). V dropped 6 bases and J dropped 4; count of bases not matched to a gene: 5. The CDR3 spans 13 residues. CDR3 coding DNA: TGTGCCAGCAGTCCGGGACAGCTCTATGGCTACACCTTC. Protein product: CASSPGQLYGYTF.

This chain uses TRBV5-6 with TRBJ1-1; tentatively, D is TRBD1 (5 bases). The V gene's germline CDR1 is SGHDT and CDR2 YYEEEE. The CDR3 length is 12 residues. V dropped 3 bases and J dropped 6 bases, with 9 bases sitting between them. The CDR3 nucleotides are TGTGCCAGCAGCTCCAGGGCGCCTGAAGCTTTCTTT. Its translation: CASSSRAPEAFF.

The chain joins TRBV2 to TRBJ1-3, with D unresolved. This CDR3 contains 14 residues. The germline gives CDR1 SNHLY, CDR2 FYNNEI. The ends were cut back, 3 bases at V and 4 bases at J, with 10 bases in the middle. CDR3 in amino acids: CASSDRGFGNTIYF. The CDR3, as DNA: TGTGCCAGCAGTGATAGAGGGTTCGGAAACACCATATATTTT.

This chain connects TRBV10-3 to TRBJ2-1; possibly TRBD1 for D (6 bases). The CDR3 consists of 20 residues. The V and J ends lost 4 bases and 0 bases respectively, with 25 bases between them. Germline assignment: CDR1 ENHRY and CDR2 SYGVKD. The CDR3 spells CAISGSTKTGTLSSYNEQFF. Here the CDR3 DNA reads TGTGCCATCAGTGGGAGCACCAAGACAGGAACTTTAAGCTCCTACAATGAGCAGTTCTTC.

The genes are TRBV5-1 and TRBJ1-1; possible D gene TRBD1, 5 bases. The CDR3 loop spans 15 amino acids. The V gene's germline CDR1 is SGHRS and CDR2 YFSETQ. Trimming pared 2 bases from V and 3 bases from J, leaving 14 bases between. CDR3 amino acids: CASSFSVAGDTEAFF. In DNA, the CDR3 is TGCGCCAGCAGCTTCTCGGTAGCGGGGGACACTGAAGCTTTCTTT.

This clone was observed a single time. The chain employs TRBV24-1 and TRBJ1-2; D possibly corresponds to TRBD1 (6 bases). Germline V lookup: CDR1 KGHDR, CDR2 SFDVKD. This CDR3 is 13 amino acids long. V dropped 3 bases and J dropped 4 bases, with 8 bases sitting between them. CDR3 region: CATSDTGRYGYTF. The CDR3 DNA reads TGTGCCACCAGTGATACAGGGCGCTATGGCTACACCTTC.

V usage is TRBV9 and J usage is TRBJ2-3; 10 bases map to TRBD2. V gave up 0 bases and J gave up 6 bases; unmatched junction bases: 10. Germline V gives CDR1 SGDLS, CDR2 YYNGEE. The CDR3 is 17 residues long. The CDR3 reads CASSVDGAGGPGDTQYF. DNA for the CDR3: TGTGCCAGCAGCGTAGACGGAGCGGGAGGGCCAGGGGATACGCAGTATTTT.

The chain couples TRBV5-1 to TRBJ2-3; no clear D gene. This CDR3 region has 16 residues. The V and J ends lost 3 bases and 0 bases respectively, with 14 bases between them. Germline values: CDR1 SGHRS, CDR2 YFSETQ. The CDR3 DNA is TGCGCCAGCAGCTCGCGGTCGAGTGCGAGCACAGATACGCAGTATTTT. This codes for CASSSRSSASTDTQYF. Using reference TRBV5-1 and TRBJ2-3 for the parts outside the CDR3, the full variable domain is KAGVTQTPRYLIKTRGQQVTLSCSPISGHRSVSWYQQTPGQGLQFLFEYFSETQRNKGNFPGRFSGRQFSNSRSEMNVSTLELGDSALYLCASSSRSSASTDTQYFGPGTRLTVL.

The V call is TRBV23-1, the J call TRBJ1-4; D remains ambiguous. TRBV23-1 is treated as an ORF (open reading frame) with a function not yet certain. The CDR3 has 16 residues. Trimming pared 3 bases from V and 8 bases from J, leaving 19 bases between. The CDR3 spells CASSHFPITVEEKLFF. The CDR3 DNA sequence: TGCGCCAGCAGTCACTTCCCGATCACCGTAGAGGAAAAACTGTTTTTT.

The rearrangement joins TRBV28 to TRBJ2-7, with TRBD1 matching 9 bases. Germline loops: CDR1 MDHEN, CDR2 SYDVKM. This CDR3 comprises 15 residues. V trimming: 9 bases; J trimming: 3 bases; junction bases outside the gene matches: 12. For the CDR3, the DNA is TGTGCCAGTAAAAATTCCGACAGGGGGTTCTACGAGCAGTACTTC. It yields the protein CASKNSDRGFYEQYF.

V and J are TRBV18 and TRBJ2-2, with D tentatively TRBD2 (5 bases). V shed 0 bases and J shed 9 bases, with 11 bases lying between them. The germline CDR1 and CDR2 sequences are KGHSH and LQKENI. This CDR3 contains 14 residues. Here the CDR3 DNA reads TGTGCCAGCTCACCACCGACGAGGGTGAGGGAGCTGTTTTTT. Translation gives CASSPPTRVRELFF.

The chain is built from TRBV7-9 and TRBJ2-2, with D possibly being TRBD1 (6 bases). Trimming removed 0 bases at V and 6 bases at J, with 14 bases between. The CDR3 runs to 16 residues. Germline CDR1 reads SEHNR; CDR2 reads FQNEAQ (reference sequence). The CDR3 coding sequence is TGTGCCAGCAGCTTAGCAGGGGGATCTAAGGCCGGGGAGCTGTTTTTT. It encodes CASSLAGGSKAGELFF.

This chain links TRBV15 with TRBJ1-4; TRBD1 matches 7 bases. The V gene's germline CDR1 is LNHNV and CDR2 YYDKDF (reference sequence). The length of the CDR3 is 16 residues. Trimming cost V 4 bases and J 4 bases; bases outside gene matches: 9. In DNA form, the CDR3 reads TGTGCCACCAGCAAACCACCGGGACAGTATAATGAAAAACTGTTTTTT. Residues: CATSKPPGQYNEKLFF.

This clone was recorded a few times. The genes are TRBV6-1 and TRBJ2-5, with TRBD1 identical over 12 bases. CDR1 is MNHNS and CDR2 is SASEGT in the germline V gene. The CDR3 contains 17 residues. Trimming removed 3 bases from V and 0 bases from J; junction bases left unmatched: 5. CDR3 bases: TGTGCCAGCAGTGAGGGGACAGGGGGCCCGTACCAAGAGACCCAGTACTTC. Residues: CASSEGTGGPYQETQYF.

This chain uses TRBV10-3 with TRBJ1-6; D is unresolved. Deletions cut 11 bases from V and 7 bases from J, with 27 bases between. Germline CDR1 ENHRY, CDR2 SYGVKD. The CDR3 is made up of 17 amino acids. CDR3 region: CAVHQLAAFGKNSPLHF. In DNA form, the CDR3 reads TGTGCCGTACATCAGTTAGCAGCCTTTGGAAAAAATTCACCCCTCCACTTT.